This T cell receptor (beta chain) stems from a study of blood T cell repertoires in COVID-19. Clones were sequenced by immunoSEQ multiplex PCR, and TCRdb holds only the in-frame ones, with some missing. Of 150,000 to 200,000 clones listed, 88% are singletons. CDR3 size: 14 residues. Between the trimmed V and J ends, which lost 0 bases and 2 bases, there was a span of 9 bases. Germline V gives CDR1 SGHDT, CDR2 YYEEEE. Sequenced input: peripheral blood. The rearrangement links TRBV5-6 to TRBJ2-7; no reliable D call. The receptor was derived from a human donor in a cohort sampled during active COVID-19. CDR3 in DNA: TGTGCCAGCAGCTTGGGGCCCAGAACCTACGAGCAGTACTTC. It codes for CASSLGPRTYEQYF.